This T cell receptor (beta chain) originates from a study of cytomegalovirus exposure and HLA in healthy donors (dated by TCRdb to 2016 to 2017). With respect to the entire study: An earlier analysis of 587 of the donors reported approximately 270 Gb of sequence data and some 100 million unique TCR beta sequences from about 179 million T cells. In a later genetic analysis, genome-wide SNP genotypes for 398 of the 666 donors were used, and that subset was treated as a discovery cohort. The aim of the study was to test whether cataloging public T cell receptors could identify signatures of past pathogen exposure. Rather than drawing on any new phenotypic data, the later analysis identified candidate immune exposures from TCR beta sequences and the way those sequences occurred across donors. Alongside the repertoire data, information on donor age, sex, ethnicity and CMV serostatus was compiled. Of the roughly 400 genotyped donors, 81% fell in the genetic ancestry cluster associated with self-reported Caucasian donors. To decide whether each TCR beta V gene segment behaved as functional or pseudogenic, an earlier analysis of nearly 600 of the donors relied on high-throughput TCR beta sequencing. The number of typed donors differed by locus: about 620-640 for A, B, C, DRB1 and DQB1; 500 to 550 for DQA1; 606 for DPA1; and about 470 for DPB1. Among approximately 370 genotyped donors of the cohort, an average of approximately 240,000 unique TCR beta nucleotide sequences was sequenced per donor, of which about 19% were non-productive. The study profiled the T cell repertoires of 500 to 800 subjects by immunosequencing and related them to cytomegalovirus serostatus. In a later analysis, previously published TCR beta repertoires from 600 to 850 donors were re-analyzed and high-resolution HLA genotyping was added so that TCR occurrence patterns could be studied. An early release covering roughly 580 HLA-typed donors comprised about 290 gigabases of sequencing data and approximately 85 million unique TCR sequences. Four or five DR-DQ haplotypes were handled as single units for association and clustering because linkage in the cohort was strong. Class I and class II HLA loci were covered by the typing at four-digit resolution. All discovery cohort repertoires had been generated on a single sequencing platform. The study combined high-throughput TCR immunosequencing, statistical association of individual TCRs with disease status, and machine learning to predict cytomegalovirus infection status. A separate validation cohort of 100 to 150 different subjects was used in addition to the approximately 700-subject first cohort. What the authors observed across the whole study: An association between a missense DCLRE1C variant and V-gene and J-gene trimming of TCR beta chains was found in a later genetic analysis and replicated in an independent cohort. Approximately 16 rarely observed V segments, including chromosome 9 orphons, were excluded from the earlier analysis of almost 600 of the donors because counts were too low. For the cohort, immune exposure information was limited to CMV serostatus. In vitro tests confirmed that three of the cytomegalovirus-associated TCR beta chains recognize cytomegalovirus antigens. It was suggested by the authors that the approach could potentially be generalized to other disease states and immunological phenotypes. In this cohort, only TCR beta chains were sequenced, and detectable features were limited by the absence of alpha or paired-chain data. In the study, approximately 150 TCR beta chains were listed as associated with cytomegalovirus. Cytomegalovirus status was reported to be diagnosed by the classifier with high specificity and sensitivity in both the original and validation cohorts. Compared with the approximately 670-donor mean, donors in an Asian-associated ancestry cluster had fewer N-insertions in productive TCRs, according to a later genetic analysis. Presence/absence analyses assumed roughly uniform sequencing depth across donors, an assumption that may not hold. Compared with equally common non-associated chains, HLA-associated TCR beta chains in a later analysis were more clonally expanded and had lower generation probabilities. A further reported finding was that TCR beta sequences accurately predicted the HLA-A and HLA-B alleles for most subjects in the first cohort. A cluster of highly shared sequence variants was judged likely to represent a technical artifact of the sequencing pipeline. HLA typing was unavailable for some donors at each locus, so association tests used only the typed subset. An earlier analysis of 587 of the donors showed that most TCR beta V segments appeared in productive rearrangements either about 87% or about 30% of the time, which broadly matched IMGT annotations. Specific HLA alleles were associated with 15,000 to 20,000 TCR beta sequences at a false discovery rate of 0.05 in a later analysis. Strong co-occurrence of HLA alleles, especially DR and DQ, made assigning TCR associations to individual alleles difficult. Most TCR sequences were observed very rarely across donors, whereas some public TCRs were present in many individuals. A later analysis found that TCR association rates varied across HLA loci, with DRB1 alleles showing the most associated TCRs and HLA-C alleles the fewest. Most CMV-associated TCR beta chains appeared to be HLA-restricted in a later analysis, and the HLA associations seemed to be driven largely by CMV exposure. In a later analysis, several top co-occurrence clusters were reported to appear linked to parvovirus B19, influenza, CMV and Epstein-Barr virus. Some IMGT-functional V segments, including TRBV6-2 and TRBV6-3, could not be told apart with the 87-base-pair reads, so those segments were excluded. Correlated functional status among segregating V segments might reflect linkage disequilibrium, but an unknown experimental factor could not be ruled out.

The library was generated by the immunoSEQ multiplex PCR assay. A mixture of 60 forward primers for TCR Vbeta segments and 13 reverse primers for TCR Jbeta segments was used in the multiplex PCR. The CDR3 region of rearranged TCR beta genes was amplified from genomic DNA with a multiplex PCR assay. On the Illumina HiSeq System, the amplified TCR beta libraries were sequenced as 87-base-pair reads. For the original study's pipeline: A later analysis counted about 82 million unique TCR beta chains across the 640 or so repertoires, and around 9.9 million of these chains were shared by at least two donors. Raw reads were error-corrected and collapsed into unique sequences with a nearest-neighbor algorithm that merged closely related sequences to remove PCR and sequencing errors. CDR3 sequences were aligned to IMGT reference sequences to assign V, D and J gene segments. For a sequence to be retained, a match of at least six nucleotides to both a V gene segment and a J gene segment was required. Rearrangements were called productive when the CDR3 lacked stop codons and stayed in frame with V and J; all others were non-productive. Following IMGT convention, CDR3 was defined as the stretch from the second conserved V-encoded cysteine to the conserved J-encoded phenylalanine. The earlier analysis of approximately 590 of the donors excluded any sequence lacking an unambiguous match to a single V gene segment. In an earlier analysis of around 590 of the donors, a V segment was called functional when productive rearrangements were above 56.7%, and segregating when the standard deviation between donors exceeded 5%. A statistical classification framework was built for diagnosing cytomegalovirus status from the catalog of TCR beta chain sequences. In a later analysis, TCR nucleotide sequences were compared against IMGT/GENE-DB human TR gene sequences so that V and J genes could be assigned. The TCRdist pipeline was used in a later analysis to assign CDR3 sequences and most-parsimonious VDJ recombination scenarios. In a later analysis, each TCR beta chain was defined by its CDR3 amino acid sequence together with its V-gene family, and reads without a unique V-gene family were excluded. In a later analysis, 500 to 650 highly shared, low-generation-probability nucleotide sequences were removed to address suspected cross-contamination and a sequencing artifact. In a later analysis, a clonal expansion index for each public chain was calculated from normalized within-repertoire ranks of inferred template counts. In a later analysis, generation probabilities were computed with a VDJ recombination model fitted to out-of-frame rearrangements, and the resulting probabilities were checked against IGoR. Hypergeometric tests were used in a later analysis to score TCR-TCR, TCR-HLA and TCR-CMV co-occurrence, with a repertoire-size bias correction applied to the TCR pairs. A later analysis estimated false discovery rates by permuting HLA or CMV assignments 20 times. In a later analysis, co-occurring TCRs were grouped using DBSCAN, and TCRdist sequence similarity was added for clustering within HLA-allele-positive subsets. For co-occurrence clustering, repertoires with fewer than 30,000 or more than 120,000 public chains were excluded, along with five repertoires with anomalous nucleotide sharing. This immuneACCESS table, as held by TCRdb, lists in-frame sequences with V and J called but not all clones. Of the missing ones, under half trace to an unresolved V gene in checked studies; the others have no known cause. From that table come the V and J calls and clone size; the DNA was used to work out D and trimming. The sample includes under 150,000 clones, with 70% to 85% observed a single time. Approximately 2.3% of the sample rests with the top ten.

V loses 6 bases of germline sequence and J loses 3 bases, and the interval between the two ends is 12 bases. Spanning cysteine to phenylalanine, the CDR3 consists of 13 amino acids. Only the CDR3 DNA is retained, 39 bases long and in frame from the first base. The germline V gene encodes CDR1 MNHEY and CDR2 SVGAGI. Points on this clone: The clone's antigen remains unknown. Base qualities are not at hand, and no much larger clone is one base apart.

The cohort comprised hundreds of healthy bone marrow donors. Cohort members were all nominally healthy when sampled, although unrecorded immune exposures were likely present. The donor tested CMV seronegative and was one of the 352 seronegative cohort members. Every donor gave a peripheral blood sample, and the peripheral blood mononuclear cells from that sample were used for TCR beta sequencing. The Qiagen DNeasy Blood Extraction Kit was used to extract genomic DNA from the blood cell samples. Sequenced sample: PBMCs. The TCR sequence derives from a male donor in good health and CMV-seronegative. Recombination linked TRBV6-5 to TRBJ2-7, and possibly TRBD1, on 5 matching bases. The CDR3 region has the sequence CASSQDRVYEQYF. The DNA is TGTGCCAGCAGCCAAGACAGAGTCTACGAGCAGTACTTC.